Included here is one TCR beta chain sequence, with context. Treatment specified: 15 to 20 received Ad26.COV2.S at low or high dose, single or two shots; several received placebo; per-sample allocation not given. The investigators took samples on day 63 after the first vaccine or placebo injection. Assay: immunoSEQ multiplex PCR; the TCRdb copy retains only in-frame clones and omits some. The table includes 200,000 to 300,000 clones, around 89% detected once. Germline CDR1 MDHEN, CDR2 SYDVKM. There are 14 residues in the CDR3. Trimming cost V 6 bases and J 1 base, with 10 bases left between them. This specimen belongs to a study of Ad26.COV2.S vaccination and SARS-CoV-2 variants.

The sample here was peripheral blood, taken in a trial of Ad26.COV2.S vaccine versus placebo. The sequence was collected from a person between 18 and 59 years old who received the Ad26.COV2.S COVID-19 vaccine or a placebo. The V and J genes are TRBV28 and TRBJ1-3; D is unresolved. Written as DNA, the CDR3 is TGTGCCAGCAGCCCCGGTTCGTCTGGAAACACCATATATTTT. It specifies CASSPGSSGNTIYF. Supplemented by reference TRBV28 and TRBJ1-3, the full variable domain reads DVKVTQSSRYLVKRTGEKVFLECVQDMDHENMFWYRQDPGLGLRLIYFSYDVKMKEKGDIPEGYSVSREKKERFSLILESASTNQTSMYLCASSPGSSGNTIYFGEGSWLTVV.